This T cell receptor beta chain is from a study of vaccination effects on CD4 cells after COVID-19. The CDR3 has 14 amino acids. Germline CDR1 reads SGHDT; CDR2 reads YYEEEE. V lost 4 bases to trimming and J lost 3 bases; unmatched junction nucleotides: 4. ViraFEST expansion of antigen-specific CD4+ T cells with viral peptide pools preceded sequencing. After roughly 9 days in culture, the CD4+ T cells were isolated. Previously uninfected by SARS-CoV-2, the vaccine recipients also showed negative nucleocapsid antibodies. In culture with around 9.1 IU/ml IL-2 and around 10 ug/ml peptides, PBMC were grown at two million per well. On day 3 and again on day 7, half the medium was replaced with IL-2 medium. Only in-frame clones appear in the TCRdb table, and some are missing; sequencing was by immunoSEQ multiplex PCR. The sample lists just over 8,000 clones, 65% to 80% occurring once. On this clone: The antigen is unknown.

The source material was CD4+ T cells from PBMCs cultured with HCoV-229E spike peptides, sampled before COVID-19 vaccination. This chain joins TRBV5-6 and TRBJ1-5; 7 nucleotides align to TRBD1. This TCR derives from a human donor who received a COVID-19 vaccine. The CDR3: CASSPQGDNQPQHF. The CDR3 bases are TGTGCCAGCAGCCCCCAGGGGGACAATCAGCCCCAGCATTTT.